The rows below give T cell receptor beta chains drawn from one sample of a study of high-grade serous ovarian cancer treatment subgroups. The data were produced by immunoSEQ multiplex PCR, yet TCRdb's version contains in-frame clones alone and is incomplete. The data show about 15,000 clones, approximately 87% seen once. Sequenced input: tumor tissue. These TCRs come from a human donor with high-grade serous ovarian cancer. Each CDR3 is given with its conserved first and last residue.

j_call: TRBJ1-3; v_call: TRBV18; cdr3_length: 16; cdr3_aa: CASSPPRANSGNTIYF
j_call: TRBJ2-2; v_call: TRBV9; cdr3_length: 16; cdr3_aa: CASSVGSDRFAGELFF
j_call: TRBJ1-1; v_call: TRBV5-6; cdr3_length: 14; cdr3_aa: CASSLGPGSTEAFF
j_call: TRBJ2-5; v_call: TRBV29-1; cdr3_length: 11; cdr3_aa: CSVGGKETQYF
j_call: TRBJ2-7; v_call: TRBV14; cdr3_length: 13; cdr3_aa: CASSHDRNYEQYF
j_call: TRBJ2-3; v_call: TRBV9; cdr3_length: 14; cdr3_aa: CASSPPRMTDTQYF
j_call: TRBJ1-5; v_call: TRBV19; cdr3_length: 14; cdr3_aa: CASRGRNSNQPQHF
j_call: TRBJ2-3; v_call: TRBV5-4; cdr3_length: 15; cdr3_aa: CASSPGLGSTDTQYF
j_call: .; v_call: TRBV5-6; cdr3_length: 15; cdr3_aa: CASSPIAGAMGEQYF
j_call: TRBJ2-7; v_call: TRBV4-1; cdr3_length: 17; cdr3_aa: CASSQEGGGSSSYEQYF
j_call: TRBJ2-7; v_call: TRBV7-2; cdr3_length: 13; cdr3_aa: CASSLGRAYEQYF
j_call: TRBJ2-3; v_call: TRBV9; cdr3_length: 16; cdr3_aa: CASSGWTSGFANTQYF
j_call: TRBJ1-1; v_call: TRBV27; cdr3_length: 15; cdr3_aa: CASSPLGQGNTEAFF
j_call: TRBJ2-3; v_call: TRBV12-5; cdr3_length: 15; cdr3_aa: CASGLAPVWPDTQYF
j_call: TRBJ2-7; v_call: TRBV28; cdr3_length: 12; cdr3_aa: CASSLLRDRVYF
j_call: TRBJ2-7; v_call: TRBV6-5; cdr3_length: 13; cdr3_aa: CASSYAPGYEQYF
j_call: TRBJ2-6; v_call: TRBV28; cdr3_length: 12; cdr3_aa: CATGSGANVLTF
j_call: TRBJ1-2; v_call: TRBV6-6; cdr3_length: 14; cdr3_aa: CASSYQTGVDGYTF
j_call: TRBJ2-7; v_call: TRBV28; cdr3_length: 16; cdr3_aa: CASRNPGLAGPYEQYF
j_call: TRBJ2-5; v_call: TRBV7-9; cdr3_length: 15; cdr3_aa: CASSHSSGDRGEQYF
j_call: TRBJ1-2; v_call: TRBV6-5; cdr3_length: 15; cdr3_aa: CASKEDRAESRGYTF
j_call: TRBJ1-5; v_call: TRBV6-6; cdr3_length: 14; cdr3_aa: CASMTGGGNQPQHF
j_call: TRBJ2-7; v_call: TRBV6-5; cdr3_length: 14; cdr3_aa: CASSQNRGSYEQYF
j_call: TRBJ1-2; v_call: TRBV7-9; cdr3_length: 18; cdr3_aa: CASSLGGGGVTGDYGYTF
j_call: TRBJ1-1; v_call: TRBV27; cdr3_length: 13; cdr3_aa: CASSLGRNTEAFF
j_call: TRBJ2-7; v_call: TRBV4-1; cdr3_length: 15; cdr3_aa: CASSRGQAYSYEQYF
j_call: TRBJ2-7; v_call: TRBV11-2; cdr3_length: 15; cdr3_aa: CASSSKTGVGYEQYF